One and the same sample provided the 6 T cell receptor beta chains below, sequenced in a study of blood T cell repertoires in COVID-19. TCRdb keeps only in-frame clones here, not all; method: immunoSEQ multiplex PCR. The sample records 50,000 to 70,000 clones, 80% to 95% being singletons. Sequenced sample: peripheral blood. The source of these receptors is a human donor with active COVID-19. The donor label of this sample is uncertain.

This chain joins TRBV5-1 and TRBJ2-1; D is unresolved. Per the germline V gene, CDR1 is SGHRS and CDR2 is YFSETQ. The CDR3 length is 17 residues. Deletions cut 4 bases from V and 0 bases from J, with 17 bases between. The CDR3 reads CASSKLAALSSYNEQFF. CDR3 coding DNA: TGCGCCAGCAGCAAGCTTGCGGCATTGAGCTCCTACAATGAGCAGTTCTTC.

The chain has TRBV10-2 and TRBJ2-7; D is unresolved. Per the germline V gene, CDR1 is WSHSY and CDR2 is SAAADI. The CDR3 runs to 13 residues. Trimming stripped 5 bases from V and 6 bases from J, with 14 bases between. In nucleotides, the CDR3 is TGCGCCAGCAGTCCGCAAAGCCTACGCGAGCAGTACTTC. Encoded protein: CASSPQSLREQYF.

The chain joins TRBV9 to TRBJ2-4; 9 bases map to TRBD1. From germline, CDR1 is SGDLS and CDR2 YYNGEE. V was clipped by 0 bases and J by 0 bases; unmatched bases: 4. The CDR3 is 17 amino acids. The CDR3 loop is CASSVGTGEGAKNIQYF. In DNA form, the CDR3 reads TGTGCCAGCAGCGTAGGGACAGGGGAGGGAGCCAAAAACATTCAGTACTTC.

The rearrangement links TRBV6-5 to TRBJ2-7; 7 bases are a match to TRBD2. V lost 0 bases to trimming and J lost 5 bases; unmatched junction nucleotides: 10. Germline lookup yields CDR1 MNHEY and CDR2 SVGAGI. The CDR3 spans 16 residues. The CDR3 DNA sequence: TGTGCCAGCAGTTACTCGATGGGGGGGGAGAGCAACGAGCAGTACTTC. Protein sequence: CASSYSMGGESNEQYF.

The rearrangement uses TRBV23-1 and TRBJ2-7; 11 bases are a match to TRBD1. TRBV23-1 is an ORF, and what it does is uncertain. V lost 2 bases and J lost 3; bases outside the gene matches: 6. The CDR3 consists of 16 residues. This chain's CDR3 is CASSQGQGAVYYEQYV. DNA for the CDR3: TGCGCCAGCAGTCAAGGACAGGGGGCTGTCTACTACGAGCAGTACGTC.

J is TRBJ1-1 and V is TRBV7-8, with a possible D match to TRBD1 (6 bases). The germline V and J ends were trimmed by 1 base and 0 bases, with 9 bases remaining between them. The CDR3 totals 15 residues. Germline assignment: CDR1 SGHVS and CDR2 FQNEAQ. The CDR3 loop is CASSLVGGLNTEAFF. CDR3 nucleotides: TGTGCCAGCAGCTTAGTGGGGGGGCTGAACACTGAAGCTTTCTTT.